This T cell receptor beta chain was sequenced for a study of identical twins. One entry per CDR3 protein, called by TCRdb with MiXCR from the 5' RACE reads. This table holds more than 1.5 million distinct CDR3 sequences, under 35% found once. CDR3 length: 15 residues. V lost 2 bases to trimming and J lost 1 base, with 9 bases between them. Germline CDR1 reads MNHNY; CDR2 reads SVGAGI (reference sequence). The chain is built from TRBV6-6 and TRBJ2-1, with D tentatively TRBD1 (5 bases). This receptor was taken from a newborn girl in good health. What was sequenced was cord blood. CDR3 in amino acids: CASSYGATSYNEQFF. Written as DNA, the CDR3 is TGTGCCAGCAGTTACGGGGCGACATCCTACAATGAGCAGTTCTTC.